This is a list of T cell receptor beta chains from one sample in a study of T cells in Graves' hyperthyroidism and ophthalmopathy. TCRdb used MiXCR to reprocess the multiplex PCR reads, holding one entry per CDR3 protein. This sample has some 500,000 distinct CDR3 sequences, with about 16% found just once. Sequencing input: blood. These receptors were collected from a woman aged 25 to 39 with Graves' ophthalmopathy. Each CDR3 is given with its conserved first and last residue. A D gene is named only where the DNA matches it firmly. The size entry is marked missing in some rows and otherwise reads once, few, many or a size class.

many	TRBD1	TRBV20-1	TRBJ2-3	TGCAGTGCTAGAGAGGGACAGGCGAGAAGCACAGATACGCAGTATTTT	CSAREGQARSTDTQYF
many	TRBD1	TRBV7-3	TRBJ1-1	TGTGCCAGCAGCTTAATTGGGACAGGGAGGAAGGAGGTCATGAACACTGAAGCTTTCTTT	CASSLIGTGRKEVMNTEAFF
-	-	TRBV28	TRBJ2-2	TGTGCCAGCAGTCCCACGGGAGCAGCGAACACCGGGGAGCTGTTTTTT	CASSPTGAANTGELFF
many	TRBD1	TRBV10-3	TRBJ2-5	TGTGCCATGGGCTCGGGGACAGGGGCTAAAGAGACCCAGTACTTC	CAMGSGTGAKETQYF
-	TRBD2	TRBV7-2	TRBJ2-7	TGTGCCAGCAGCCCCCAGGAGCGGGGGGGGTACGAGCAGTACTTC	CASSPQERGGYEQYF
many	-	TRBV7-2	TRBJ1-1	TGTGCCAGCAGCTTAGGGCGGGGTAGGGCGAACACTGAAGCTTTCTTT	CASSLGRGRANTEAFF
few	TRBD2	TRBV30	TRBJ2-5	TGTGCCTGGAGTCCTGGACTAGCGGGAGGGGGGACCCAGTACTTC	CAWSPGLAGGGTQYF
many	-	TRBV6-1	TRBJ2-2	TGTGCCAGCACCGTTGGGGGCCCGGACACCGGGGAGCTGTTTTTT	CASTVGGPDTGELFF
-	-	TRBV9	TRBJ2-1	TGTGCCAGCAGCGTAGGGCGAATGAATGAGCAGTTCTTC	CASSVGRMNEQFF
-	TRBD1	TRBV19	TRBJ1-5	TGTGCCAGTAGCGACAGGGGTTTCGGGCCCCAGCATTTT	CASSDRGFGPQHF
few	-	TRBV20-1	TRBJ2-5	TGCAGTGCTAGAAAACCGGGACTCCCTAACGCCAACACAGAGACCCAGTACTTC	CSARKPGLPNANTETQYF
-	-	TRBV24-1	TRBJ2-1	TGTGCCACCAGTGAGGGCCCGAGTGCCTACAATGAGCAGTTCTTC	CATSEGPSAYNEQFF
many	TRBD2	TRBV2	TRBJ2-1	TGTGTCAGCGAGACGGGAGGGCCCAATGAGCAGTTCTTC	CVSETGGPNEQFF
-	-	TRBV10-1	TRBJ1-5	TGCGCCAGCCGAGCAACGAGAGATCAGCCCCAGCATTTT	CASRATRDQPQHF
many	-	TRBV20-1	TRBJ2-1	TGCAGTGCTAGAGATGGAGGTCCTCAGGGCCCCTACAATGAGCAGTTCTTC	CSARDGGPQGPYNEQFF
-	-	TRBV6-2/TRBV6-3	TRBJ2-7	TGTGCCAGCAGTTCGCAGCCGAACTACGAGCAGTACTTC	CASSSQPNYEQYF
many	TRBD1	TRBV12-3/TRBV12-4	TRBJ1-5	TGTGCCAGCAGCCTTTGGACAGGGAGGGAGCCCCAGCATTTT	CASSLWTGREPQHF
many	TRBD2	TRBV28	TRBJ2-2	TGTGCCAGCAGTTCTAGCGGGAGGGCCCCCGGGGAGCTGTTTTTT	CASSSSGRAPGELFF
few	-	TRBV28	TRBJ2-1	TGTGCCAGCAGTTTCCCCCGCCGAAAAAAGGCCAGGTACAATGAGCAGTTCTTC	CASSFPRRKKARYNEQFF
-	TRBD2	TRBV28	TRBJ2-1	TGTGCCACCCGTCTAGCGGGAGGTTACAATGAGCAGTTCTTC	CATRLAGGYNEQFF
few	TRBD2	TRBV6-5	TRBJ2-7	TGTGCCAGCAGTTACTCCGGGGGAGGGCCCTACGAGCAGTACTTC	CASSYSGGGPYEQYF
few	-	TRBV5-6	TRBJ1-5	TGTGCCAGCAGCTTGTTCGGGGGGAGGTCCAATCAGCCCCAGCATTTT	CASSLFGGRSNQPQHF